This TCR beta chain was retrieved from a study of graft-versus-host responses after intestinal transplantation. V lost 3 bases to trimming and J lost 5 bases; unmatched junction nucleotides: 5. Per the germline V gene, CDR1 is KGHSH and CDR2 is LQKENI. The length of the CDR3 is 14 residues. The assay was immunoSEQ multiplex PCR, and TCRdb's table has in-frame clones only and misses some. The sample shows some 14,000 clones, almost 85% of them seen only once. The rearrangement uses TRBV18 and TRBJ2-7; 9 bases are a match to TRBD1. The specimen was PBMCs, collected after intestinal transplantation. The origin of this receptor is a human patient who received an intestinal transplant, so some T cells may come from the graft donor. The CDR3: CASSPTQGADEQYF. The CDR3 nucleotides read TGTGCCAGCTCACCGACACAGGGGGCGGACGAGCAGTACTTC. The full variable domain, completed using reference TRBV18 and TRBJ2-7, is NAGVMQNPRHLVRRRGQEARLRCSPMKGHSHVYWYRQLPEEGLKFMVYLQKENIIDESGMPKERFSAEFPKEGPSILRIQQVVRGDSAAYFCASSPTQGADEQYFGPGTRLTVT.